A selection of T cell receptor beta chains follows, all from one sample in a study of blood T cells in healthy people across ages. TCRdb reprocessed the 5' RACE reads via MiXCR and lists one record per CDR3 protein. Here the sample spans 890,000 or so distinct CDR3 sequences, roughly 60% being singletons. What was sequenced was blood. Receptors originate from a young man in good health. The CDR3 runs from the conserved cysteine through the conserved F or W. Fields, in order: J gene, D gene, clone size, V gene, CDR3 DNA, CDR3 protein. The D gene is left open where the match is weak. Rows may omit the clone size; those that give it use once, few, many or a size class.

TRBJ1-2	NA	NA	TRBV4-1	TGCGCCAGCAGCCAAGTCCTCCGAGGAGGGAACTATGGCTACACCTTC	CASSQVLRGGNYGYTF
TRBJ2-7	NA	few	TRBV10-3	TGTGCCATCAGTGAGATGGATTACGAGCAGTACTTC	CAISEMDYEQYF
TRBJ2-1	TRBD1	NA	TRBV9	TGTGCCAGCAGCGCCTCTGCCGGGACAGGGGCCTACAATGAGCAGTTCTTC	CASSASAGTGAYNEQFF
TRBJ2-3	TRBD2	NA	TRBV20-1	TGCAGTGCCTCTAGCGGGGGGCCCCTGGATACGCAGTATTTT	CSASSGGPLDTQYF
TRBJ2-3	NA	NA	TRBV20-1	TGCAGTGCTAGAGACGGGAGTGGGGGTAGGACAGATACGCAGTATTTT	CSARDGSGGRTDTQYF
TRBJ2-1	NA	NA	TRBV25-1	TGTGCCAGCAGTGACCTTCGGGCGGGTGAGCAGTTCTTC	CASSDLRAGEQFF
TRBJ2-1	NA	NA	TRBV4-2	TGTGCCAGCAGCCAGGGAAGGCGCAATGAGCAGTTCTTC	CASSQGRRNEQFF
TRBJ1-2	NA	NA	TRBV15	TGTGCCACCAGCATAGACACAGTCGGGGGCTACACCTTC	CATSIDTVGGYTF
TRBJ2-7	NA	few	TRBV5-1	TGCGCCAGCAGTCTTGGACAGATACGACCCTACGAGCAGTACTTC	CASSLGQIRPYEQYF
TRBJ2-6	TRBD1	NA	TRBV7-6	TGTGCCAGCAGCTTAGAGGACAGGGCCTACTCTGGGGCCAACGTCCTGACTTTC	CASSLEDRAYSGANVLTF
TRBJ1-6	NA	NA	TRBV9	TGTGCCAGCAGCTACGGGACAAATGATAATTCACCCCTCCACTTT	CASSYGTNDNSPLHF
TRBJ2-3	TRBD1	NA	TRBV29-1	TGCAGCGTTGATTGGGGGCCCGGGACAGGCACAGATACGCAGTATTTT	CSVDWGPGTGTDTQYF
TRBJ2-5	NA	few	TRBV12-3/TRBV12-4	TGTGCCAGCAGTTCTGGGGTAAATGAGCAGTACTTC	CASSSGVNEQYF
TRBJ2-1	TRBD2	NA	TRBV5-1	TGCGCCAGCAGCCTGGGGCAACTAGCGGGGACCAATGAGCAGTTCTTC	CASSLGQLAGTNEQFF
TRBJ1-2	NA	NA	TRBV4-1	TGCGCCAGCAGCCCCCCGAGACCGGATACTAACTATGGCTACACCTTC	CASSPPRPDTNYGYTF
TRBJ1-2	TRBD1	NA	TRBV3-1	TGTGCCAGCAGCCGTGAGCCGGGACAGGCACCTTTGACCTATGGCTACACCTTC	CASSREPGQAPLTYGYTF
TRBJ1-4	NA	NA	TRBV11-2	TGTGCCAGCAGGACCGGGAGGGCACTGTTTTTT	CASRTGRALFF
TRBJ2-7	TRBD2	NA	TRBV2	TGTGCCAGCAGTTCCGGGACTAGCGTGCGCGAGCAGTACTTC	CASSSGTSVREQYF
TRBJ2-7	TRBD2	NA	TRBV28	TGTGCCAGCAGCGAGACTAGCGGCCCCTCCTACGAGCAGTACTTC	CASSETSGPSYEQYF
TRBJ2-3	TRBD1	NA	TRBV15	TGTGCCACCAGCAGGACAGGGGGATATAGCACAGATACGCAGTATTTT	CATSRTGGYSTDTQYF